The sequence of this TCR beta chain was determined in a study of control samples from healthy donors and cancer patients. CDR1 is MNHEY and CDR2 is SMNVEV in the germline V gene (reference sequence). CDR3 length equals 14 residues. Trimming took off 4 bases at V and 3 bases at J, with 13 bases between the two ends. The method was immunoSEQ multiplex PCR; TCRdb's version includes in-frame clones alone and lacks a portion of them. The sample carries 130,000 or so clones, around 87% recorded once. The clonotype comes from a man between 60 and 70 years old in good health. The sample consisted of blood. The chain is built from TRBV27 and TRBJ2-7, with D tentatively TRBD1 (5 bases). The CDR3 DNA follows: TGTGCCAGCAGTTCCAACAGGCAGGGCTACGAGCAGTACTTC. Its translation: CASSSNRQGYEQYF.